These 20 T cell receptor beta chains share one sample of origin, sequenced in a study of blood T cell repertoires in COVID-19. The table came from immunoSEQ multiplex PCR; TCRdb's copy has only in-frame clones and leaves some out. The sample carries 490,000 or so clones, roughly nine tenths recorded once. The specimen was PBMCs or T cells enriched from blood (not recorded which). These receptors were taken from an older woman who had recovered from COVID-19.

The CDR3 loop reads CASSLRGAGTDTQYF. DNA of the CDR3: TGTGCCAGCAGTTTGCGGGGGGCCGGCACAGATACGCAGTATTTT. V is TRBV27 and J is TRBJ2-3, with 8 bases lining up with TRBD2. In germline, CDR1 is MNHEY, CDR2 SMNVEV (reference sequence). The CDR3 covers 15 residues. V gave up 3 bases and J gave up 1 base; unmatched junction bases: 3.

The chain joins TRBV2 to TRBJ2-5; D is perhaps TRBD2 (5 bases). The V gene's germline CDR1 is SNHLY and CDR2 FYNNEI. V lost 7 bases, J lost 5 bases, and 17 bases lay in between. The CDR3 loop spans 14 amino acids. The CDR3 reads CASNKVAWRETQYF. The CDR3 DNA reads as TGTGCCAGCAACAAAGTAGCGTGGCGGGAGACCCAGTACTTC.

This clone has a single count. The chain is built from TRBV6-6 and TRBJ1-5, with 7 nucleotides matching TRBD1. This CDR3 contains 15 residues. V shed 2 bases and J 2 bases; nucleotides not matched to a gene: 3. Germline-derived CDR1 and CDR2 are MNHNY and SVGAGI (reference sequence). The CDR3 spells CASSYPGQGNQPQHF. CDR3 coding DNA: TGTGCCAGCAGTTACCCCGGACAGGGCAATCAGCCCCAGCATTTT.

The genes are TRBV3-1 (or the pseudogene TRBV3-2) and TRBJ2-3; 8 bases fit TRBD1. Looked up from germline, CDR1 is LGHDT and CDR2 is YNNKEL (reference sequence). The length of the CDR3 is 12 residues. V gave up 4 bases and J gave up 11 bases; unmatched junction bases: 5. The CDR3 is CASSLGQGVQYF. The CDR3 DNA reads TGTGCCAGCAGCCTCGGACAGGGCGTGCAGTATTTT.

V gene TRBV30 combines with J gene TRBJ1-2, with 8 bases lining up with TRBD1. V was clipped by 3 bases and J by 4 bases; unmatched bases: 4. Germline-derived CDR1 and CDR2 are GTSNPN and SVGIG (reference sequence). The CDR3 contains 13 residues. CDR3 bases: TGTGCCTGGAGGGCAGACAGGGGCTATGGCTACACCTTC. Translation gives CAWRADRGYGYTF.

CDR3: CASSLPAGVAETQYF. As DNA, the CDR3 is TGCGCCAGCAGCTTGCCAGCGGGGGTGGCAGAGACCCAGTACTTC. This rearrangement joins TRBV5-1 to TRBJ2-5; 8 positions agree with TRBD2. The junction had 6 bases not matched to a gene; V was cut back by 1 base and J by 4 bases. CDR1 and CDR2 (germline): SGHRS, YFSETQ. This CDR3 is built from 15 residues.

The rearrangement joins TRBV7-2 to TRBJ2-6, with 7 nucleotides matching TRBD1. J gave up 4 bases and V 5 bases, and 2 bases lay outside the gene matches. The germline gives CDR1 SGHTA, CDR2 FQGNSA. This CDR3 region has 14 residues. The CDR3 spells CASSDRAGANVLTF. The DNA of the CDR3 is TGTGCCAGCAGCGACAGGGCCGGGGCCAACGTCCTGACTTTC. Full variable domain (outside the CDR3, taken from reference TRBV7-2 and TRBJ2-6): GAGVSQSPSNKVTEKGKDVELRCDPISGHTALYWYRQSLGQGLEFLIYFQGNSAPDKSGLPSDRFSAERTGGSVSTLTIQRTQQEDSAVYLCASSDRAGANVLTFGAGSRLTVL.

The chain has TRBV5-5 and TRBJ2-7, with 7 positions matching TRBD1. This CDR3 comprises 13 residues. From germline, CDR1 is SGHKS and CDR2 YYEKEE (reference sequence). The trim removed 3 bases at V and 5 bases at J, leaving 5 bases unmatched. The CDR3 region is CASSSDRAHEQYF. The CDR3 DNA reads TGTGCCAGCAGCTCTGACAGGGCTCACGAGCAGTACTTC.

The gene calls are TRBV5-4 and TRBJ2-1; 10 bases fit TRBD2. The CDR3 is 15 residues long. Germline values: CDR1 SGHNT, CDR2 YYREEE (reference sequence). V lost 2 bases to trimming and J lost 6 bases; unmatched junction nucleotides: 5. The CDR3 coding sequence is TGTGCCAGCAGCTTTCGACTAGCGGGTGGCAATGAGCAGTTCTTC. As protein: CASSFRLAGGNEQFF. The variable domain in full, completed from reference TRBV5-4 and TRBJ2-1, reads ETGVTQSPTHLIKTRGQQVTLRCSSQSGHNTVSWYQQALGQGPQFIFQYYREEENGRGNFPPRFSGLQFPNYSSELNVNALELDDSALYLCASSFRLAGGNEQFFGPGTRLTVL.

This sequence joins TRBV5-1 and TRBJ2-3; TRBD2 might be the D (6 bases). The CDR3 loop spans 16 amino acids. Germline V gene data show CDR1 as SGHRS and CDR2 as YFSETQ. Trimming pared 0 bases from V and 2 bases from J, leaving 13 bases between. CDR3: CASSLGRGVITDTQYF. For the CDR3, the DNA is TGCGCCAGCAGCTTGGGTCGCGGGGTGATCACAGATACGCAGTATTTT.

This chain links TRBV19 with TRBJ2-4; 8 nucleotides match TRBD1. Germline CDR1 is LNHDA and CDR2 is SQIVND (reference sequence). Losses at the gene ends were 7 bases for V and 3 bases for J; bases not matched to a gene: 5. The CDR3 is made up of 14 amino acids. The CDR3 is CASIPQGGKNIQYF. The CDR3 DNA reads as TGTGCCAGTATCCCACAGGGGGGCAAAAACATTCAGTACTTC.

The gene calls are TRBV4-1 and TRBJ2-2; the match to TRBD2 covers 8 bases. The trim removed 4 bases at V and 6 bases at J, leaving 19 bases unmatched. CDR3 length: 19 amino acids. The germline V gene encodes CDR1 MGHRA and CDR2 YSYEKL. Here the CDR3 DNA reads TGCGCCAGCAGCCCTTCGAGGACTAGCATGGTTAGATCGGCCGGGGAGCTGTTTTTT. This encodes CASSPSRTSMVRSAGELFF.

The chain links TRBV5-4 to TRBJ2-2, with 9 positions matching TRBD1. The CDR3 sequence is 16 residues long. Germline lookup yields CDR1 SGHNT and CDR2 YYREEE (reference sequence). J lost 4 bases, V lost 4 bases, and 8 bases had no gene match. Here the CDR3 DNA reads TGTGCCAGCAGCAGACCACAGGGGGCCGGCACCGGGGAGCTGTTTTTT. Translated: CASSRPQGAGTGELFF. The full variable domain, with the rest looked up from reference TRBV5-4 and TRBJ2-2, is ETGVTQSPTHLIKTRGQQVTLRCSSQSGHNTVSWYQQALGQGPQFIFQYYREEENGRGNFPPRFSGLQFPNYSSELNVNALELDDSALYLCASSRPQGAGTGELFFGEGSRLTVL.

The chain employs TRBV10-3 and TRBJ2-1, with D maybe TRBD1 (6 bases). Germline V gene lookup returns CDR1 ENHRY and CDR2 SYGVKD. CDR3 length: 13 residues. V was trimmed by 5 bases and J by 7 bases, leaving 12 bases between them. The CDR3 protein is CAISNVQGNEQFF. Here the CDR3 DNA reads TGTGCCATCAGTAACGTACAGGGAAATGAGCAGTTCTTC.

This chain uses TRBV28 with TRBJ1-1, with TRBD1 as a possible D gene (5 bases). This CDR3 is built from 17 residues. V was trimmed by 2 bases and J by 1 base, leaving 17 bases between them. Germline lookup yields CDR1 MDHEN and CDR2 SYDVKM. CDR3 sequence reads: CASSLPSDTNSNTEAFF. CDR3 sequence (DNA): TGTGCCAGCAGTTTACCTTCGGACACAAACTCGAACACTGAAGCTTTCTTT.

This chain uses TRBV5-1 with TRBJ2-3; TRBD1 matches 7 bases. Germline-derived CDR1 and CDR2 are SGHRS and YFSETQ. V lost 4 bases, J lost 4 bases, and 12 bases stayed unmatched. The CDR3 has 16 amino acids. As DNA, the CDR3 is TGCGCCAGCAGCGCAACAGGGGTTGGAACGGCAGATACGCAGTATTTT. It yields the protein CASSATGVGTADTQYF.

A few counts support this clone. V is TRBV5-1 and J is TRBJ2-2; 12 bases are shared with TRBD2. Germline V CDR1 and CDR2: SGHRS, YFSETQ. After removal of 3 bases from V and 2 bases from J, the junction contained 2 bases not matched to a gene. The CDR3 totals 16 residues. The CDR3 DNA sequence: TGCGCCAGCAGCTGGACTAGCGGGGTAAACACCGGGGAGCTGTTTTTT. This sequence encodes CASSWTSGVNTGELFF.

This sequence joins TRBV5-6 and TRBJ1-2; 7 bases align to TRBD1. V dropped 0 bases and J dropped 3; count of bases not matched to a gene: 2. CDR1 SGHDT and CDR2 YYEEEE come from the germline V gene. The CDR3 extends over 14 amino acids. CDR3: CASSLAGGYYGYTF. CDR3 nucleotides: TGTGCCAGCAGCTTGGCAGGGGGGTACTATGGCTACACCTTC.

This clone appeared a single time. The chain has TRBV5-1 and TRBJ2-2, with D unresolved. There are 12 residues in the CDR3. Germline-derived CDR1 and CDR2 are SGHRS and YFSETQ. Trimming removed 6 bases at V and 6 bases at J, with 9 bases between. CDR3 protein: CASNTSPGELFF. CDR3 DNA: TGCGCCAGCAACACGTCCCCCGGGGAGCTGTTTTTT.

The chain employs TRBV5-1 and TRBJ2-3; no definite D call. The germline gives CDR1 SGHRS, CDR2 YFSETQ. This CDR3 has 16 amino acids. V was shortened by 5 bases and J by 0 bases, with 16 bases between the two germline ends. CDR3: CASRLAKSQSTDTQYF. In DNA form, the CDR3 reads TGCGCCAGCAGGCTGGCCAAGTCCCAAAGCACAGATACGCAGTATTTT.